The 2 T cell receptor beta chains below all came from one sample that was sequenced in a study of CD8 T cells in Susac syndrome. An amount of RNA that ranged from roughly 0.5 to 1 ug was reverse transcribed with random hexamers. In TCRdb, the immunoSEQ multiplex PCR reads were re-called with MiXCR into one record per CDR3 protein. The sample shows around 140,000 distinct CDR3 sequences, roughly 80% of them seen only once. Sequencing input: CD8+ T cells from PBMCs. The receptors originated from a human donor with multiple sclerosis.

The genes are TRBV2 and TRBJ1-5, with TRBD1 matching 9 bases. CDR3 length: 15 residues. Trimming at V came to 8 bases and at J to 3 bases, leaving 8 bases not matched to a gene. Germline V lookup: CDR1 SNHLY, CDR2 FYNNEI. The CDR3 loop is CASRSGQGPNQPQHF. The CDR3 nucleotides read TGTGCCAGCCGATCGGGACAGGGACCCAATCAGCCCCAGCATTTT.

This clonotype was observed a few times. The chain is built from TRBV19 and TRBJ1-2, with D unclear. The CDR3 consists of 15 residues. V was cut by 0 bases and J by 5 bases, with 13 bases left in between. CDR1 and CDR2 (germline): LNHDA, SQIVND (reference sequence). CDR3: CASSIDQESSYGYTF. The CDR3 bases are TGTGCCAGTAGTATAGATCAGGAGTCGTCGTATGGCTACACCTTC.